The subject of this entry is one T cell receptor beta chain. The data belong to a study of T cells after yellow fever vaccination. Study context: When fractions had low cell numbers, they were prepared with SMART-Seq v4 Ultra Low Input.

The TCR cDNA carried a universal primer site and UMIs from 5'RACE template switching. One entry per CDR3 protein results from TCRdb running MiXCR on the 5' RACE reads. The sample includes 150,000 to 200,000 distinct CDR3 sequences, around 9.3% of them seen just once. The CDR3 covers 16 residues. Germline loops: CDR1 SGHTA, CDR2 FQGNSA. V dropped 7 bases and J dropped 1; count of bases not matched to a gene: 8. The V and J genes are TRBV7-2 and TRBJ2-2, with 8 bases lining up with TRBD2. Specimen: CD8+ T cells sorted from PBMCs, collected 45 days after the yellow fever booster vaccination. The origin of this receptor is a man younger than 35 who received the YFV17D yellow fever vaccine. Here the CDR3 DNA reads TGTGCCAGCATCCCCGGGGGGGCATGGAACACCGGGGAGCTGTTTTTT. This gives the protein CASIPGGAWNTGELFF.